Described below is a single TCR beta chain sequence and its context. V lost 6 bases to trimming and J lost 7 bases; unmatched junction nucleotides: 13. The CDR3 has 16 amino acids. CDR1 and CDR2 from the germline V gene are LGHNT and FRNRAP. This entry comes from a study of PD-L1 blockade in urothelial cancer. Sequencing used immunoSEQ multiplex PCR; TCRdb keeps in-frame clones, though not all of them. This table has 35,000 to 45,000 clones, more than 35% appearing once. This material consisted of tumor tissue, taken before atezolizumab (anti-PD-L1) treatment. This receptor was identified in a man in his fifties or sixties with urothelial cancer. The chain carries TRBV12-5 and TRBJ1-5, with TRBD1 identical over 9 bases. For the CDR3, the DNA is TGTGCTAGTGGCCGAACGGGACAGGGTCGATCCCAGCCCCAGCATTTT. Translating gives CASGRTGQGRSQPQHF.